This TCR beta chain originates from a study of chemoradiotherapy in HPV16-positive cancers. The wider study: Candidate HPV-specific T-cell clones and common TCR motifs came from functional assays in a couple of HPV16-positive patients. Findings of the study overall: Candidate HPV-specific clones and E7-related TCR motifs grew in tumor during treatment. Better recurrence-free survival went with HPV-responsive T-cell expansion in HPV16-positive patients.

Repeated repertoire sampling spanned the course of chemoradiotherapy. Data came from immunoSEQ multiplex PCR; TCRdb stores just in-frame clones and leaves some out. The data show some 5,000 clones, 90% to 95% seen once. The CDR3 is 15 amino acids. Germline-derived CDR1 and CDR2 are ENHRY and SYGVKD. The V and J ends lost 4 bases and 1 base respectively, with 14 bases between them. Regarding this clone: Its antigen is unidentified.

Sample: tumor tissue, taken from a patient who underwent chemoradiotherapy. The chain combines TRBV10-3 with TRBJ2-7; either TRBD1 or TRBD2 may supply D (5 bases each). This TCR was sampled from a human donor with HPV-associated anogenital cancer. Here the CDR3 DNA reads TGTGCCATCAGTGCTACCGGGGCCGGTTCCTACGAGCAGTACTTC. Its protein is CAISATGAGSYEQYF.